This T cell receptor (beta chain) was documented in a study of shared clonotypes between healthy human individuals. Broader study findings: Deeper or shallower sequencing was expected to change how clonotypes are shared among donors.

As to this clone: Its antigen remains unknown.

It was around 190 ng DNA, approximately 30,000 T cell genomes, that sorted-subset replicate PCRs used. The data were produced by immunoSEQ multiplex PCR, yet TCRdb's version contains in-frame clones alone and is incomplete. The sample has approximately 640,000 clones; about 92% are singletons. The V gene's germline CDR1 is GTSNPN and CDR2 SVGIG (reference sequence). CDR3 size: 14 residues. The V end was cut by 3 bases, the J end by 2 bases, with 14 bases between. Pooled CD45RO+ cells and CCR7-negative CD45RA+ TemRA cells made up CD8 memory. This chain uses TRBV30 with TRBJ2-7; the D gene is possibly TRBD1 (5 bases). The sample was memory CD8+ T cells from PBMCs. As to subset: CD45RO+ cells pooled with CCR7-negative TemRA cells. The TCR comes from a man aged 18 to 29 in good health. Some clones in this sample may be carry-over from other donors' samples. The CDR3 spells CAWRSRALPYEQYF. The CDR3 DNA follows: TGTGCCTGGAGAAGCAGGGCTCTTCCCTACGAGCAGTACTTC.